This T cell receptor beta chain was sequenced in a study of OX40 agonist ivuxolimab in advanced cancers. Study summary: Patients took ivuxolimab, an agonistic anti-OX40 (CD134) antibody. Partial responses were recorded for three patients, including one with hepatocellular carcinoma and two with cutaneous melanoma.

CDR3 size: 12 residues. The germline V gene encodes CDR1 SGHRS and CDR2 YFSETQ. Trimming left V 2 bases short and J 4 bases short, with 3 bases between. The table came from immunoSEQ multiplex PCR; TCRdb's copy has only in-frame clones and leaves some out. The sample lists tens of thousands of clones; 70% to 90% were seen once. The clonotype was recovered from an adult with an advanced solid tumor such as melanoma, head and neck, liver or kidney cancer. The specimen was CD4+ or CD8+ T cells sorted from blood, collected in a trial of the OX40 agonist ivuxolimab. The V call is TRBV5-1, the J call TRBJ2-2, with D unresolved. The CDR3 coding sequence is TGCGCCAGCAGCTTTTTCACCGGGGAGCTGTTTTTT. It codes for CASSFFTGELFF. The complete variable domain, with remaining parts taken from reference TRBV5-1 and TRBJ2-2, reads KAGVTQTPRYLIKTRGQQVTLSCSPISGHRSVSWYQQTPGQGLQFLFEYFSETQRNKGNFPGRFSGRQFSNSRSEMNVSTLELGDSALYLCASSFFTGELFFGEGSRLTVL.